This T cell receptor (beta chain) was documented in a study of T-cell memory formation after mild COVID-19. Study observations and caveats: Later expanders leaned CD4+, whereas clones that contracted between day 15 and 85 were balanced CD4/CD8. The finding that pre-infection memory included some responding clones suggested that cross-reactive memory joined. The CD4+ clones that contracted clustered mainly within CM and EM, and the CD8+ clones concentrated in EMRA.

5'RACE with constant-segment primers built TCRalpha and TCRbeta cDNA libraries with UMIs. TCRdb reprocessed the 5' RACE reads with MiXCR, giving one entry per CDR3 protein. In the table there are roughly 340,000 distinct CDR3 sequences, roughly 15% of which are singletons. This clonotype was seen a few times. Its antigen is still unknown. Germline CDR1 is LGHDT and CDR2 is YNNKEL (reference sequence). CDR3 length: 14 residues. The germline V and J ends were trimmed by 1 base and 6 bases, with 11 bases remaining between them. This receptor was obtained from a man between 18 and 35 years old who had mild COVID-19 (a few samples of this study predate the infection). Cell type and time point are not known. The chain uses TRBV3-1 and TRBJ2-3; D not certain. Sequencing used PBMCs or a T cell subset sorted from them (not recorded which). CDR3 sequence: CASSQAVLSDTQYF. CDR3 nucleotide sequence: TGTGCCAGCAGCCAAGCGGTTTTGTCCGATACGCAGTATTTT.